This record looks at one T cell receptor (beta chain) sequence and its context. Its target is not known. These data originate in a study of T cell clonotyping in hematopoietic cell transplantation. Samples: about 28 days before transplant, then days 30, 100 and 180 after. Sequenced by immunoSEQ multiplex PCR; TCRdb stores in-frame clones only, minus some. Among around 9,500 clones, roughly 93% were seen once, and the ten largest hold more than 5%. V lost 3 bases and J lost 6; bases outside the gene matches: 4. The germline V gene encodes CDR1 SGHNT and CDR2 YENEEA. The length of the CDR3 is 14 residues. Whole-study findings and limits: Recipient TCR diversity dropped after transplant; expanded clonotypes rose from day 30 to 180.

Here the sequenced sample was PBMCs, taken 100 days after allogeneic stem cell transplant. The clonotype was recovered from a male patient aged 45-60 years who had an allogeneic stem cell transplant from a related donor, so T cells may come from the graft donor. Some clones in this sample may be carry-over from other donors' samples. The V and J genes are TRBV11-3 and TRBJ2-3; 9 bases line up with TRBD1. CDR3 sequence reads: CASSFTGGWDTQYF. The DNA of the CDR3 is TGTGCCAGCAGCTTTACAGGGGGCTGGGATACGCAGTATTTT.